This record covers a single TCR beta chain. The clone's antigen remains unknown. Qualities for individual bases were not recorded, and no much larger clone is one base off. The source of the sample is a study of cytomegalovirus exposure and HLA in healthy donors (dated by TCRdb to the late 2010s). With regard to the full study: According to a later analysis, the approximately 130 validation repertoires were produced on the same platform as the roughly 600 repertoires of the first cohort. To predict cytomegalovirus infection status, the study combined high-throughput TCR immunosequencing, statistical association of individual TCRs with disease status, and machine learning. The study was designed to test whether signatures of past pathogen exposure could be identified by cataloging public T cell receptors. Along with the approximately 620-subject first cohort, a separate validation cohort of 120 different subjects was used. What the work shows at the level of the full study, not this receptor alone: The classifier was reported to diagnose cytomegalovirus status with high specificity and sensitivity in both the original and validation cohorts. In vitro tests confirmed that a few of the cytomegalovirus-associated TCR beta chains recognize cytomegalovirus antigens. The study gave a list of some 150 TCR beta chains associated with cytomegalovirus. According to the authors, the approach could potentially be generalized to other disease states and immunological phenotypes. A later analysis lacked HLA typing for the validation cohort, so it scored co-occurrence in that cohort across all 120 repertoires. While some public TCRs were present in many individuals, most TCR sequences turned up only very rarely across donors. A later analysis found that TCRs clustered in the first cohort also tended to co-occur in the 120 validation repertoires, with approximately 94% of cluster scores above 0.

The donors were included in the validation cohort of some 110 subjects, a group kept apart from the approximately 670-subject first cohort. Library construction relied on the immunoSEQ multiplex PCR assay. Per the authors' processing: A statistical classification framework was built for diagnosing cytomegalovirus status from the catalog of TCR beta chain sequences. Imported from immuneACCESS, the table was reduced by TCRdb to in-frame sequences with V and J called. These copies leave out some clones; in studies compared against another copy, an unresolved V gene accounts for under half, and the cause of the remainder is not known. The DNA gave D and trimming, while V, J and clone size come from that table. This sample holds about 140,000 clones; more than 85% were observed only once. Clones ranked in the top ten supply 0.6% to 0.8% of the sample. From the germline V gene, CDR1 is MNHNS and CDR2 is SASEGT. The V and J ends are trimmed by 4 bases and 1 base, leaving 22 bases between them. The CDR3 spans 18 residues, from the cysteine through the phenylalanine. This entry keeps only the CDR3 DNA: 54 bases, framed from base 1.

Recombination joined TRBV6-1 with TRBJ2-5; a tentative D call is TRBD2 (6 bases match). Material for sequencing was PBMCs. The sequence was collected from a young man in good health and CMV-seronegative. The DNA reads as follows: TGTGCCAGCAGTGCCTGGAGGGCCAGGGTCGGGGCCCAAGAGACCCAGTACTTC. Translated, this is CASSAWRARVGAQETQYF.